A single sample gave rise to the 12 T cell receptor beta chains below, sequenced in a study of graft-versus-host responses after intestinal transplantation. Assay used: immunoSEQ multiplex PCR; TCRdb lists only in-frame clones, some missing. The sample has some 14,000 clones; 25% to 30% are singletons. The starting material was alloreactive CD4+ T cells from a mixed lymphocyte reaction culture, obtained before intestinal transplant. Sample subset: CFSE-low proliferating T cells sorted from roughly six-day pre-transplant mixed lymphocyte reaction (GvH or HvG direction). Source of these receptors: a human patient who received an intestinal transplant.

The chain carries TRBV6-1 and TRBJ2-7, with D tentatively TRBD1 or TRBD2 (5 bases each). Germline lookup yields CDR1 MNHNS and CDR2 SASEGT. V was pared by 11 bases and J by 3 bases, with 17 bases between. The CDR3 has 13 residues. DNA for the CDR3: TGTGCCGCCGCCCGGGGCAGTAACTACGAGCAGTACTTC. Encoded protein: CAAARGSNYEQYF.

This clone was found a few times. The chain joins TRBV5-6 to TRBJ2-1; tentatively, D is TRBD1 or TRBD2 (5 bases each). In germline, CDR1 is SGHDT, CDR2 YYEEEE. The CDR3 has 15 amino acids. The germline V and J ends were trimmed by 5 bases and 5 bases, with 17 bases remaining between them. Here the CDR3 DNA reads TGTGCCAGCAGTCCACCAACTAGAGGGGACAATGAGCAGTTCTTC. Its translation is CASSPPTRGDNEQFF.

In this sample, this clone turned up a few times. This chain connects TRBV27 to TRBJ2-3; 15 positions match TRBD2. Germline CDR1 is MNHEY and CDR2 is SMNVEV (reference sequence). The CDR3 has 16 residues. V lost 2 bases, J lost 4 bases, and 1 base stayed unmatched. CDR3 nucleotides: TGTGCCAGCAGTTTAGGACTAGCGGGAGGGTCAGATACGCAGTATTTT. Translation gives CASSLGLAGGSDTQYF.

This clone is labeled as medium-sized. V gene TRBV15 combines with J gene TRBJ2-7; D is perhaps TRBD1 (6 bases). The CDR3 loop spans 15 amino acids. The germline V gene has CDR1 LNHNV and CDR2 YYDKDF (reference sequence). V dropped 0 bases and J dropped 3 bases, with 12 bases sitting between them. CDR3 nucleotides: TGTGCCACCAGCAGAGATCCCGACAGGTACTACGAGCAGTACTTC. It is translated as CATSRDPDRYYEQYF.

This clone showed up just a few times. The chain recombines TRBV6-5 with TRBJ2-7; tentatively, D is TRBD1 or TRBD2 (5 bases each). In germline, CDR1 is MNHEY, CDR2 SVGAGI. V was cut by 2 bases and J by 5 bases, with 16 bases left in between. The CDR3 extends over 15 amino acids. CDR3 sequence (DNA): TGTGCCAGCAGTTACCTGTGGGGGAAAGTGAACGAGCAGTACTTC. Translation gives CASSYLWGKVNEQYF.

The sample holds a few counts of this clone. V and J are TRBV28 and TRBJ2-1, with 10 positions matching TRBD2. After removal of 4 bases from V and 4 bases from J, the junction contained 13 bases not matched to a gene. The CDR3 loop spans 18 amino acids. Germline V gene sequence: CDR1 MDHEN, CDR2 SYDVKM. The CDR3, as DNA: TGTGCCAGCAGTTCCCTGACTAGCGGGTATCCATTATACAATGAGCAGTTCTTC. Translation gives CASSSLTSGYPLYNEQFF.

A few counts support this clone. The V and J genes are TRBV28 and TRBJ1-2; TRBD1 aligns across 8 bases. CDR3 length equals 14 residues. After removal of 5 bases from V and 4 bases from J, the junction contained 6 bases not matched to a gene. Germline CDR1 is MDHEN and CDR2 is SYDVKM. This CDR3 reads CASSRGQDLYGYTF. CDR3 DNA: TGTGCCAGCAGTCGGGGACAGGATCTCTATGGCTACACCTTC.

CDR3 protein: CASSLVAGEAYEQYF. The CDR3 nucleotides are TGCGCCAGCAGCTTGGTAGCGGGAGAGGCCTACGAGCAGTACTTC. The chain carries TRBV5-1 and TRBJ2-7, with 9 bases matching TRBD2. This CDR3 comprises 15 residues. Germline lookup yields CDR1 SGHRS and CDR2 YFSETQ. The junction had 3 bases not matched to a gene; V was cut back by 0 bases and J by 2 bases.

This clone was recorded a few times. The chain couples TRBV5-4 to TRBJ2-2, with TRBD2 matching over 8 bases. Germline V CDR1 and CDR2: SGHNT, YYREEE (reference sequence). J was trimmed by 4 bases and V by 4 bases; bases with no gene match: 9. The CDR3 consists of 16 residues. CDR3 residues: CASSQEYGRATGELFF. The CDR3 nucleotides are TGTGCCAGCAGCCAAGAATACGGGAGGGCCACCGGGGAGCTGTTTTTT.

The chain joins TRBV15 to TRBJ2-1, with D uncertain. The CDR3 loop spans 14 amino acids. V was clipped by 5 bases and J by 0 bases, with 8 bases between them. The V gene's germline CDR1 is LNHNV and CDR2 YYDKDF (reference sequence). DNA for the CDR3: TGTGCCACCAGCGGCGGCACCTCCTACAATGAGCAGTTCTTC. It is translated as CATSGGTSYNEQFF.

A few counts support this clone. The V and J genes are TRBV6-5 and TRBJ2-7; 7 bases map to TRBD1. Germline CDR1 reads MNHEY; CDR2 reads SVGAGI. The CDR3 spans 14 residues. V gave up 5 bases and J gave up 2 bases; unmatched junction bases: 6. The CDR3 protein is CASSEDRVAYEQYF. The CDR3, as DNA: TGTGCCAGCAGTGAAGACAGGGTCGCCTACGAGCAGTACTTC.

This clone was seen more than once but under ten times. The CDR3 reads CASGREQPQHF. CDR3 DNA sequence: TGTGCCAGCGGGAGGGAACAGCCCCAGCATTTT. The chain uses TRBV6-5 and TRBJ1-5; D is uncertain. The CDR3 sequence is 11 residues long. Germline loops: CDR1 MNHEY, CDR2 SVGAGI. Trimming stripped 8 bases from V and 7 bases from J, with 9 bases between.